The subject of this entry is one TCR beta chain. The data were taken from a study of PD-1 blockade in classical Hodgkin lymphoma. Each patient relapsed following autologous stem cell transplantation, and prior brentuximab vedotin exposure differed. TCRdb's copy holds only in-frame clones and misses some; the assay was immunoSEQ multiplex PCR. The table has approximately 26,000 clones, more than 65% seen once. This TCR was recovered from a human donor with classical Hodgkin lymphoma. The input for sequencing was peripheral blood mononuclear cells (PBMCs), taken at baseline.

CDR3 sequence reads: CASSQVVLSAGTADTQYF. CDR3 nucleotides: TGCGCCAGCAGCCAAGTTGTCTTGTCAGCGGGGACGGCAGATACGCAGTATTTT. This chain links TRBV4-3 with TRBJ2-3; 7 positions agree with TRBD2. Germline V gene data show CDR1 as LGHNA and CDR2 as YSLEER. The ends lost 1 base at V and 4 bases at J; junction bases unmatched: 14. There are 18 residues in the CDR3.